This paragraph covers one TCR beta chain sequence. These data come from a study of OX40 agonist ivuxolimab in advanced cancers. Whole-study context: In this cohort, patients received ivuxolimab, an agonistic anti-OX40 (CD134) antibody.

Only in-frame clones appear in the TCRdb table, and some are missing; sequencing was by immunoSEQ multiplex PCR. The sample has 65,000 to 85,000 clones; around nine tenths are singletons. The sample in question was CD4+ or CD8+ T cells sorted from blood, obtained in a trial of the OX40 agonist ivuxolimab. The source of this sequence is an adult with an advanced solid tumor such as melanoma, head and neck, liver or kidney cancer.

This chain's CDR3 is CASSLSRSSTDTQYF. Written as DNA, the CDR3 is TGTGCCAGCAGCTTAAGCCGGAGTAGCACAGATACGCAGTATTTT. This chain joins TRBV7-3 and TRBJ2-3; D remains ambiguous. Germline assignment: CDR1 SGHTA and CDR2 FQGTGA. There are 15 residues in the CDR3. Between the trimmed V and J ends, which lost 1 base and 0 bases, there was a span of 8 bases.